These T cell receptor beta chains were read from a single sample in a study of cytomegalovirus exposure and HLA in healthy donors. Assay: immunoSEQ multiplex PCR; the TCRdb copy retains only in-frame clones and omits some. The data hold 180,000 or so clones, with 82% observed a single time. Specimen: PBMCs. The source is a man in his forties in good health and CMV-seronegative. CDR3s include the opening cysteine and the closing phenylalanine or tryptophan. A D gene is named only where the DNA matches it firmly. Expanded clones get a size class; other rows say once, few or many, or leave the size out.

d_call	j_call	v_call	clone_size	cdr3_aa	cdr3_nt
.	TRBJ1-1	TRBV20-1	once	CSASSGEKAFF	TGCAGTGCTAGTAGTGGAGAGAAGGCTTTCTTT
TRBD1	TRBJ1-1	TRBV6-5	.	CASRLGQGLEAFF	TGTGCCAGCCGTTTGGGACAGGGACTTGAAGCTTTCTTT
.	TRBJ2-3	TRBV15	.	CATSRQQGIDTQYF	TGTGCCACCAGCAGACAACAGGGTATAGATACGCAGTATTTT
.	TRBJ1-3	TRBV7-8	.	CASSLDTALGNTIYF	TGTGCCAGCAGCTTAGATACAGCCTTAGGAAACACCATATATTTT
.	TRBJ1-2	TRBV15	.	CATSRGQGRLLYGYTF	TGTGCCACCAGCAGAGGGCAGGGAAGGCTCCTCTATGGCTACACCTTC
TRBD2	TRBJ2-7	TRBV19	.	CASSPGTSVHNEQYF	TGTGCCAGTAGCCCCGGGACTAGCGTGCACAACGAGCAGTACTTC
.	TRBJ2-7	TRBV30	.	CAWSDKVTVSSYEQYF	TGTGCCTGGTCAGACAAGGTTACGGTGAGCTCCTACGAGCAGTACTTC
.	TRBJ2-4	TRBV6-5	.	CASSYQNIQYF	TGTGCCAGCAGTTACCAGAACATTCAGTACTTC
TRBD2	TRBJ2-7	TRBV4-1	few	CASSQVAAGGYEQYF	TGCGCCAGCAGCCAAGTGGCGGCGGGGGGCTACGAGCAGTACTTC
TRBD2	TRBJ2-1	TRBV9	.	CASSEQLAGGPGVDEQFF	TGTGCCAGCAGCGAGCAACTAGCGGGAGGGCCAGGGGTGGATGAGCAGTTCTTC
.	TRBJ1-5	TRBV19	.	CASKDRPGQPQHF	TGTGCCAGTAAGGACAGACCGGGTCAGCCCCAGCATTTT
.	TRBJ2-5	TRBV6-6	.	CASSYSRVVETQYF	TGTGCCAGCAGTTACAGCAGGGTGGTAGAGACCCAGTACTTC
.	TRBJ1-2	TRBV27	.	CASSPQGYGYTF	TGTGCCAGCAGCCCACAGGGTTATGGCTACACCTTC
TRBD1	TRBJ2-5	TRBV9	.	CASSLQGAETQYF	TGTGCCAGCAGCCTTCAGGGGGCAGAGACCCAGTACTTC
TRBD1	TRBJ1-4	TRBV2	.	CASLDWGQSLVLFF	TGTGCCAGCCTTGACTGGGGACAGTCGTTAGTACTGTTTTTT
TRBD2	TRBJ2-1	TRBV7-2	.	CASSLDGGVYNEQFF	TGTGCCAGCAGCTTAGACGGGGGGGTGTACAATGAGCAGTTCTTC
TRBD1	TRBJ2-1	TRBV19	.	CASSISQGARTGEQFF	TGTGCCAGTAGTATATCGCAGGGGGCGCGGACTGGTGAGCAGTTCTTC
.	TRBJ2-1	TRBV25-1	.	CASSEFRGPYNEQFF	TGTGCCAGCAGTGAGTTTAGGGGTCCCTACAATGAGCAGTTCTTC
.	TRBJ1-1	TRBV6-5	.	CASSYYQGNTEAFF	TGTGCCAGCAGTTACTATCAGGGGAACACTGAAGCTTTCTTT
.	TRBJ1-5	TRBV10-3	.	CAISPGAGLNQPQHF	TGTGCCATCAGTCCCGGCGCAGGGTTAAATCAGCCCCAGCATTTT
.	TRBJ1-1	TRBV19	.	CASSIRQALYDTEAFF	TGTGCCAGTAGTATACGGCAGGCCCTTTACGACACTGAAGCTTTCTTT
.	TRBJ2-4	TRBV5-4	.	CASSTRGTTGLNIQYF	TGTGCCAGCAGCACCCGCGGGACGACAGGGTTGAACATTCAGTACTTC
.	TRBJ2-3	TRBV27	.	CASSLSMAGFADTQYF	TGTGCCAGCAGTTTATCGATGGCAGGGTTTGCTGATACGCAGTATTTT
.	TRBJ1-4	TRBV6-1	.	CASSSQGSTNEKLFF	TGTGCCAGCAGTTCACAGGGATCAACTAATGAAAAACTGTTTTTT
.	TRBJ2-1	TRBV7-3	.	CASGTSGNEQFF	TGTGCCAGCGGAACTAGTGGCAATGAGCAGTTCTTC
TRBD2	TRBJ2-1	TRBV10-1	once	CASWGGPRSYNEQFF	TGCGCCAGTTGGGGAGGGCCACGATCCTACAATGAGCAGTTCTTC
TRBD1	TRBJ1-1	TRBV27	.	CASRLMGQLKSEAFF	TGTGCCAGCAGATTAATGGGACAGTTGAAGAGCGAAGCTTTCTTT
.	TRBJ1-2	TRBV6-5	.	CASSYGFRADGYTF	TGTGCCAGCAGTTACGGGTTCAGGGCGGATGGCTACACCTTC
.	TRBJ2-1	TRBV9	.	CASSGGREYNEQFF	TGTGCCAGCAGCGGCGGACGGGAATACAATGAGCAGTTCTTC
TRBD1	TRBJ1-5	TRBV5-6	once	CASSPWTGGNQPQHF	TGTGCCAGCAGCCCCTGGACAGGGGGGAATCAGCCCCAGCATTTT
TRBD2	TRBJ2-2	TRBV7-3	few	CASSAPGSGKNTGELFF	TGTGCCAGCAGCGCTCCGGGAAGCGGGAAGAACACCGGGGAGCTGTTTTTT
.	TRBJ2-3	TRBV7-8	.	CASSLPRVRHDTQYF	TGTGCCAGCAGCTTACCCAGGGTCCGCCACGATACGCAGTATTTT
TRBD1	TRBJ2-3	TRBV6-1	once	CASSRDRATDTQYF	TGTGCCAGCAGCAGGGACAGGGCCACAGATACGCAGTATTTT
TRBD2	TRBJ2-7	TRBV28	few	CASIPSGGNEQYF	TGTGCCAGCATACCTAGCGGGGGGAACGAGCAGTACTTC
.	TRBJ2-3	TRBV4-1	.	CASSQGGFTDTQYF	TGCGCCAGCAGCCAAGGCGGGTTCACAGATACGCAGTATTTT
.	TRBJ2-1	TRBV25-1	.	CASSARGQQNNEQFF	TGTGCCAGCAGTGCGCGTGGACAGCAAAACAATGAGCAGTTCTTC
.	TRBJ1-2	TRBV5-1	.	CASSRQGGGYGYTF	TGCGCCAGCAGCCGTCAGGGCGGCGGCTATGGCTACACCTTC
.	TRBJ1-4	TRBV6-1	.	CASSEALTGLNEKLFF	TGTGCCAGCAGTGAAGCATTGACAGGCCTTAATGAAAAACTGTTTTTT
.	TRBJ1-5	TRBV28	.	CASSLVQPNQPQHF	TGTGCCAGCAGTTTAGTACAGCCCAATCAGCCCCAGCATTTT
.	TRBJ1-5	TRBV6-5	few	CASTLTMGSDQPQHF	TGTGCCAGCACCCTCACAATGGGGAGTGATCAGCCCCAGCATTTT
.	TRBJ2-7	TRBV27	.	CASSRGGGEQYF	TGTGCCAGCAGTCGGGGTGGAGGGGAGCAGTACTTC
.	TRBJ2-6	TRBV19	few	CASRNGHSLGANVLTF	TGTGCCAGTAGGAACGGTCATTCTCTGGGGGCCAACGTCCTGACTTTC
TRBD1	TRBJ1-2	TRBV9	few	CASSGGQGNYGYTF	TGTGCCAGCAGCGGAGGACAGGGGAACTATGGCTACACCTTC
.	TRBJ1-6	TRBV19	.	CATTSVSRGDSPLHF	TGTGCCACTACCAGTGTGAGCAGGGGAGATTCACCCCTCCACTTT
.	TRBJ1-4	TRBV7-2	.	CASTWGGANEKLFF	TGTGCCAGCACCTGGGGGGGCGCCAATGAAAAACTGTTTTTT
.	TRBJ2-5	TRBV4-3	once	CASSQHPSGRGETQYF	TGCGCCAGCAGCCAACACCCCTCTGGCAGGGGAGAGACCCAGTACTTC
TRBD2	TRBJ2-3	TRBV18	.	CASSPSTSGGDTDTQYF	TGTGCCAGCTCACCGTCGACTAGCGGGGGGGACACAGATACGCAGTATTTT
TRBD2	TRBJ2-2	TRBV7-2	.	CASSLGTSGRVGELFF	TGTGCCAGCAGCTTAGGGACTAGCGGGAGGGTCGGGGAGCTGTTTTTT